A selection of T cell receptor beta chains follows, all from one sample in a study of cytomegalovirus exposure and HLA in healthy donors. The table came from immunoSEQ multiplex PCR; TCRdb's copy has only in-frame clones and leaves some out. This sample has 35,000 to 55,000 clones, with about 72% found just once. What was sequenced was PBMCs. The receptor source for this set is a man aged 25 to 45 in good health and CMV-seronegative. Both conserved end residues are part of each CDR3. Fields, in order: J gene, clone size, V gene, D gene, CDR3 DNA, CDR3 protein. The D gene is left open where the match is weak. The size entry is marked missing in some rows and otherwise reads once, few, many or a size class.

>TRBJ2-6|.|TRBV29-1|TRBD1
TGCAGCGTGGAAACAGGGGGCTCTGGGGCCAACGTCCTGACTTTC
CSVETGGSGANVLTF
>TRBJ1-3|.|TRBV28|.
TGTGCCACCGGGGATGTTCGCGCCGTCTCTGGAAACACCATATATTTT
CATGDVRAVSGNTIYF
>TRBJ2-5|.|TRBV27|.
TGTGCCAGCAGTTTATGGTGGCCACCGAGGAGAGAGACCCAGTACTTC
CASSLWWPPRRETQYF
>TRBJ1-2|.|TRBV5-1|.
TGCGCCAGCAGCTCCGGGAAGAGGGGCTACACCTTC
CASSSGKRGYTF
>TRBJ2-7|.|TRBV2|TRBD2
TGTGCCAGCAGTGGTGGTGGGGGGGGTAAGCAGTACTTC
CASSGGGGGKQYF
>TRBJ2-7|.|TRBV5-1|TRBD2
TGCGCCAGCAGCTTGGACGTACTAGCGCAAAGCTCCTACGAGCAGTACTTC
CASSLDVLAQSSYEQYF
>TRBJ2-7|.|TRBV30|.
TGTGCCTGGAGGATATCCGGCGGCTCCTACGAGCAGTACTTC
CAWRISGGSYEQYF
>TRBJ2-2|few|TRBV18|.
TGTGCCAGCTCACTTTGGCTAGCTGATACCGGGGAGCTGTTTTTT
CASSLWLADTGELFF
>TRBJ1-1|.|TRBV11-2|TRBD1
TGTGCCAGCAGCCAACAGGGGCACGCGGACACTGAAGCTTTCTTT
CASSQQGHADTEAFF
>TRBJ2-5|.|TRBV30|TRBD1
TGTGCCTGGAGTGTAACAGGGGGAGAGACCCAGTACTTC
CAWSVTGGETQYF
>TRBJ1-4|once|TRBV15|.
TGTGCCACCAGCAGAGATAGGGGATGGGATGAAAAACTGTTTTTT
CATSRDRGWDEKLFF
>TRBJ1-3|once|TRBV7-6|.
TGTGCCAGCAGCCAGGGCGACGCTGGAAACACCATATATTTT
CASSQGDAGNTIYF
>TRBJ2-7|.|TRBV6-1|TRBD2
TGTGCGACACGGGAGGCCCTCTACGAGCAGTACTTC
CATREALYEQYF
>TRBJ1-1|.|TRBV14|.
TGTGCCAGCAGCCCCCTGACAGCCAACACTGAAGCTTTCTTT
CASSPLTANTEAFF
>TRBJ1-1|.|TRBV5-1|.
TGCGCCAGCAGCTTGGATGGCAGATGGAACACTGAAGCTTTCTTT
CASSLDGRWNTEAFF
>TRBJ2-1|.|TRBV4-3|TRBD1
TGCGCCAGCAGCCAAGATCAGAGGGGACAGGCCGTGGATGAGCAGTTCTTC
CASSQDQRGQAVDEQFF
>TRBJ2-3|few|TRBV7-2|TRBD2
TGTGCCAGCAGCCGGACTAGCGGGAGCACAGATACGCAGTATTTT
CASSRTSGSTDTQYF
>TRBJ2-3|.|TRBV2|TRBD2
TGTGCCAGCCAATACAGCGGGAGAACAGATACGCAGTATTTT
CASQYSGRTDTQYF
>TRBJ2-7|.|TRBV7-7|TRBD1
TGTGCCAGCAGCCGAGACAGGGGATCCTACGAGCAGTACTTC
CASSRDRGSYEQYF
>TRBJ2-1|.|TRBV28|.
TGTGCCACCTCGAGAACCCCCTACGGCTCCTACAATGAGCAGTTCTTC
CATSRTPYGSYNEQFF
>TRBJ2-7|.|TRBV5-4|TRBD1
TGTGCCAGCAGCAACGGAGGACAGGGCACATTATCCTACGAGCAGTACTTC
CASSNGGQGTLSYEQYF
>TRBJ1-1|.|TRBV5-1|.
TGCGCCAGCAGCTTGGGGGGGACGCAGGGGACTGAAGCTTTCTTT
CASSLGGTQGTEAFF
>TRBJ2-3|.|TRBV11-3|.
TGTGCCAGCAGCATAAACGGGGGTTCCACAGATACGCAGTATTTT
CASSINGGSTDTQYF
>TRBJ1-2|.|TRBV30|TRBD1
TGTGCCTCCTCCCTATGGGACAGGGGTAACTATGGCTACACCTTC
CASSLWDRGNYGYTF
>TRBJ2-7|.|TRBV5-6|.
TGTGCCAGCAGCTTGCCCCAGGGGCGAGGGGTCGTGCAGTACTTC
CASSLPQGRGVVQYF
>TRBJ2-3|.|TRBV25-1|TRBD2
TGTGCCAGCAGGGGGGGGCTAGCGGGAGTCGCAGATACGCAGTATTTT
CASRGGLAGVADTQYF
>TRBJ1-4|.|TRBV7-9|TRBD1
TGTGCCAGCAGCCCCGGATCGACAGGGGGCAATGAAAAACTGTTTTTT
CASSPGSTGGNEKLFF
>TRBJ1-3|.|TRBV18|TRBD1
TGTGCCAGCTCTTCGGACAGGATCTCTGGAAACACCATATATTTT
CASSSDRISGNTIYF
>TRBJ1-1|.|TRBV29-1|TRBD1
TGCAGCGGATCATCAGGGGGGACTGAAGCTTTCTTT
CSGSSGGTEAFF